This T cell receptor beta chain originates from a study of shared clonotypes between healthy human individuals. Study observations and caveats: Only blood was sampled, and tissue TCR repertoires likely differ from blood ones. Estimated clonotype richness was generally higher in naive than memory subsets. For sorted subsets, rarefaction showed incomplete sequencing despite large depth.

This table comes from immunoSEQ multiplex PCR, and its TCRdb copy is limited to in-frame clones, with some not included. This table has roughly 1 million clones, roughly 80% appearing once. Germline CDR1 LNHDA, CDR2 SQIVND (reference sequence). This CDR3 is 17 amino acids long. With 6 bases clipped from V and 6 bases from J, the junction kept 20 bases outside the gene matches. As to this clone: Its specificity is unknown.

This chain links TRBV19 with TRBJ2-7; 7 bases fit TRBD1. The sample consisted of memory CD4+ T cells sorted from blood. Subset noted: CD45RA-negative fraction. The TCR originated in a man in his late teens or twenties in good health. In nucleotides, the CDR3 is TGTGCCAGTAGCCTCAAGTCTGTCGGCAGGGGGATCACCGAGCAGTACTTC. Translated, it gives CASSLKSVGRGITEQYF.